The TCR beta chain under discussion was sequenced for a study of siplizumab effects on memory and regulatory T cells. Overall study findings and caveats: No naive or memory phenotype could be assigned to roughly 80-97% of proliferating clones. Unstimulated subsets captured only a minor fraction of alloreactive clones.

Here immunoSEQ multiplex PCR was the method, and the copy in TCRdb shows in-frame clones only, minus some. The sample includes around 77,000 clones, about 89% of them seen just once. This clone was counted once. Its matching antigen is unknown. Sequences were obtained from CD8+ T cells sorted from blood. The receptor's source is a human donor in good health.

This CDR3 reads CASSGGTGDTEAFF. In DNA form, the CDR3 reads TGCGCCAGCAGCGGAGGGACAGGGGACACTGAAGCTTTCTTT. V is TRBV5-1 and J is TRBJ1-1, with TRBD1 identical over 10 bases. Germline loops: CDR1 SGHRS, CDR2 YFSETQ. J was trimmed by 3 bases and V by 4 bases; bases with no gene match: 3. This CDR3 spans 14 amino acids. The whole variable domain, remainder taken from reference TRBV5-1 and TRBJ1-1, is KAGVTQTPRYLIKTRGQQVTLSCSPISGHRSVSWYQQTPGQGLQFLFEYFSETQRNKGNFPGRFSGRQFSNSRSEMNVSTLELGDSALYLCASSGGTGDTEAFFGQGTRLTVV.